The clone carrying this TCR beta chain was counted a few times. Its matching antigen is unknown. V lost 1 base and J lost 9, with 7 bases in between. From germline, CDR1 is MGHRA and CDR2 YSYEKL. The CDR3 loop spans 12 amino acids. TCRdb reprocessed the reads via MiXCR and lists one record per CDR3 protein. This table holds some 600,000 distinct CDR3 sequences, 20% to 30% found once. The data belong to a study of T cell repertoires in cytomegalovirus infection. Study context: Indications of both CMV infection and matching HLA type were provided by public TCR beta signatures. Notes on the study in general: Of the TCR beta families, the public ones yielded a cumulative frequency that identified carriers of CMV plus the relevant HLA. Ex vivo responses were dominated by HLA-C-restricted CMV-specific TCR beta clonotypes.

The specimen sequenced was CD8+ T cells from PBMCs. The TCR originated in a human donor in good health (CMV status not recorded). Some clones in this sample may be carry-over from other donors' samples. V usage is TRBV4-1 and J usage is TRBJ2-1; tentatively, D is TRBD1 or TRBD2 (5 bases each). DNA for the CDR3: TGCGCCAGCAGCCAAGGGGGGATTGAGCAGTTCTTC. This translates into CASSQGGIEQFF.